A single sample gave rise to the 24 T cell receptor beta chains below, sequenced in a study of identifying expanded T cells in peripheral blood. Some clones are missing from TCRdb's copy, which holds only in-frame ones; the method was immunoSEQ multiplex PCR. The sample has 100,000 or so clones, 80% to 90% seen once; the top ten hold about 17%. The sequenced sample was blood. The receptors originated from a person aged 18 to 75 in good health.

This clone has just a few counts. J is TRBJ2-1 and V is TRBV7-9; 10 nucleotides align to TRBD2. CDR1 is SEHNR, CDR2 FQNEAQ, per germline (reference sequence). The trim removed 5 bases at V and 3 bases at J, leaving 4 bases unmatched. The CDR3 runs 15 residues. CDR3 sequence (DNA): TGTGCCAGCAGCACCGGACTAGCGGACTACAATGAGCAGTTCTTC. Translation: CASSTGLADYNEQFF.

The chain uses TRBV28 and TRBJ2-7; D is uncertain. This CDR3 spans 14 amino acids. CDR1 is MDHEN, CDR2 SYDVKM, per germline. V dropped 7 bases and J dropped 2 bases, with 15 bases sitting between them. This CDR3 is CASTENWAAYEQYF. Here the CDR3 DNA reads TGTGCCAGCACCGAAAATTGGGCCGCCTACGAGCAGTACTTC.

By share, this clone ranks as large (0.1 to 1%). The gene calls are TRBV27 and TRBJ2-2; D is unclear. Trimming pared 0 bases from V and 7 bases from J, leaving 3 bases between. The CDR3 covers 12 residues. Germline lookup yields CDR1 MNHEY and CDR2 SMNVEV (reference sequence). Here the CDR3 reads CASSLSIGELFF. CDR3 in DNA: TGTGCCAGCAGTTTATCTATCGGGGAGCTGTTTTTT.

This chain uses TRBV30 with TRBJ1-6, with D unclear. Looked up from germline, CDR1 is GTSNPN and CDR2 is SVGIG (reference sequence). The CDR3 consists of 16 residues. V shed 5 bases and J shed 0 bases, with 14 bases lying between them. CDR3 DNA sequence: TGTGCCTGGGCCTACCAGGTGGGCTCCTATAATTCACCCCTCCACTTT. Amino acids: CAWAYQVGSYNSPLHF.

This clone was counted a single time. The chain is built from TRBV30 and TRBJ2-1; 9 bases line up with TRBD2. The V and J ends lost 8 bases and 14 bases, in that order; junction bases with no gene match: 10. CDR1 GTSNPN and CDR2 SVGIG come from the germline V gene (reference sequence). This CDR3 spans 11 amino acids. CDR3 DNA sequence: TGTGCCCTATCACCGGGACTAGCTAAGTTCTTC. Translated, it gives CALSPGLAKFF.

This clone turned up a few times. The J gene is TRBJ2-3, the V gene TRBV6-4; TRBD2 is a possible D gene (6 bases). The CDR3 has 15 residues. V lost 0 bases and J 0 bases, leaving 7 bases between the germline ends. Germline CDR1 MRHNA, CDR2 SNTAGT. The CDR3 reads CASSDSRGSTDTQYF. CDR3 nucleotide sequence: TGTGCCAGCAGTGACTCGCGGGGAAGCACAGATACGCAGTATTTT.

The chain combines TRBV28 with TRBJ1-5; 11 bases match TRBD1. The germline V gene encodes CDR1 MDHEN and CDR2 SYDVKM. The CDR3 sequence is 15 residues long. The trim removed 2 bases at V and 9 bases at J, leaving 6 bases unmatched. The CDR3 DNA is TGTGCCAGCAGTTTAGGGACAGGGGGAGCGGGGCCCCAGCATTTT. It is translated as CASSLGTGGAGPQHF.

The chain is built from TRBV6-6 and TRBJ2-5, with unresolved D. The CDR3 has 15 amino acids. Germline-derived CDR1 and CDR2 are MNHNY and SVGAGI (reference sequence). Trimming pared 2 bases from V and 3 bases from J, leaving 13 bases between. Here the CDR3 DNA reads TGTGCCAGCAGTTACCCCCCTTTGGTGGAAGAGACCCAGTACTTC. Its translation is CASSYPPLVEETQYF.

In nucleotides, the CDR3 is TGTGCCAGCAGCCCCGTTCCACGAGCGGGGGACCTCACAGATACGCAGTATTTT. Translation gives CASSPVPRAGDLTDTQYF. V gene TRBV7-6 combines with J gene TRBJ2-3; 8 bases align to TRBD2. CDR3 length: 18 residues. V lost 5 bases and J lost 2; bases outside the gene matches: 15. Germline V gives CDR1 SGHVS, CDR2 FNYEAQ. Looking up the rest from reference TRBV7-6 and TRBJ2-3 gives the full variable domain: GAGVSQSPRYKVTKRGQDVALRCDPISGHVSLYWYRQALGQGPEFLTYFNYEAQQDKSGLPNDRFSAERPEGSISTLTIQRTEQRDSAMYRCASSPVPRAGDLTDTQYFGPGTRLTVL.

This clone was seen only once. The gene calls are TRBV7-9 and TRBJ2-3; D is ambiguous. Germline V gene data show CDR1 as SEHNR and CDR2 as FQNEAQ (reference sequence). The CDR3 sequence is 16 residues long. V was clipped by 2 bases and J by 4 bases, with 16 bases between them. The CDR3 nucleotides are TGTGCCAGCAGCTTAAGTCCCGTGGGCTACGCAGATACGCAGTATTTT. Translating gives CASSLSPVGYADTQYF. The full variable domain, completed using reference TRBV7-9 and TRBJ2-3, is DTGVSQNPRHKITKRGQNVTFRCDPISEHNRLYWYRQTLGQGPEFLTYFQNEAQLEKSRLLSDRFSAERPKGSFSTLEIQRTEQGDSAMYLCASSLSPVGYADTQYFGPGTRLTVL.

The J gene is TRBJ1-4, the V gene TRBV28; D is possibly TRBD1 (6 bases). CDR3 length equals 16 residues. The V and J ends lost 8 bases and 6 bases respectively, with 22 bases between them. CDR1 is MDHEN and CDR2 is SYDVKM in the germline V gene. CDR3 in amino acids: CASLPSGGGVDEKLFF. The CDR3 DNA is TGTGCCAGCCTCCCCTCCGGGGGGGGCGTCGATGAAAAACTGTTTTTT.

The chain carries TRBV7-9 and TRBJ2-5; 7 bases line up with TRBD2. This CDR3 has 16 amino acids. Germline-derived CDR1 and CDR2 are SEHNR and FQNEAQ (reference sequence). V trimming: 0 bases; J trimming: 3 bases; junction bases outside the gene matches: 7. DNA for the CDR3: TGTGCCAGCAGCTTAGCGATCAGAGCGGGGAAAGAGACCCAGTACTTC. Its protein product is CASSLAIRAGKETQYF. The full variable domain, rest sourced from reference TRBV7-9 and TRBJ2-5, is DTGVSQNPRHKITKRGQNVTFRCDPISEHNRLYWYRQTLGQGPEFLTYFQNEAQLEKSRLLSDRFSAERPKGSFSTLEIQRTEQGDSAMYLCASSLAIRAGKETQYFGPGTRLLVL.

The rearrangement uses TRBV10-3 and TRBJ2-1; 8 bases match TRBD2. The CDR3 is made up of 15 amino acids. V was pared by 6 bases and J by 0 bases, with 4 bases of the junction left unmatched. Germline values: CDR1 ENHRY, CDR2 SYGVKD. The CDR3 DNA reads TGTGCCATCAGATACAGCGGGGGCTCCTACAATGAGCAGTTCTTC. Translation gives CAIRYSGGSYNEQFF.

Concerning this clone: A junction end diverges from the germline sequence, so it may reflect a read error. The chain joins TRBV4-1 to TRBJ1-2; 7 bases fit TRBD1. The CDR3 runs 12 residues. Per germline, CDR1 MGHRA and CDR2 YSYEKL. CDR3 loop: CASSQEGAGYTF. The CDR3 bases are TGTGCCAGCAGCCAAGAGGGGGCGGGCTACACCTTC.

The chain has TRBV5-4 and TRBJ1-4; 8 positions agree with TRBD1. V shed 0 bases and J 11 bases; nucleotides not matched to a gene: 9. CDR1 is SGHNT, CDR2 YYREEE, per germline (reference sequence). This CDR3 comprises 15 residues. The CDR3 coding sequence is TGTGCCAGCAGCTTGGACGGGCAGGGGGCGATTAAACTGTTTTTT. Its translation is CASSLDGQGAIKLFF.

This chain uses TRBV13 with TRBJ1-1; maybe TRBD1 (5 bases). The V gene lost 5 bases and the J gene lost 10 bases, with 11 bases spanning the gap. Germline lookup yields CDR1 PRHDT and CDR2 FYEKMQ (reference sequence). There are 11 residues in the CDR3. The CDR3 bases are TGTGCCAGCAGCATTACAGGTGTAGCTTTCTTT. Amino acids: CASSITGVAFF.

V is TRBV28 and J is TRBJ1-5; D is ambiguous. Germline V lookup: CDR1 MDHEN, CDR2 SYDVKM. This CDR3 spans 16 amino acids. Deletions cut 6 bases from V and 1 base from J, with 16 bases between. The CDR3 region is CASSREGYGSNQPQHF. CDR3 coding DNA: TGTGCCAGCAGCCGAGAGGGATATGGGAGCAATCAGCCCCAGCATTTT.

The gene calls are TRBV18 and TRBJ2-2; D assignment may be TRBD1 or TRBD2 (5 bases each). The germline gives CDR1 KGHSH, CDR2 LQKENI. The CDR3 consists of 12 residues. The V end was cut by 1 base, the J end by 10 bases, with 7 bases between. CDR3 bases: TGTGCCAGCTCACCACGAGGGGTGGAGCTGTTTTTT. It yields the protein CASSPRGVELFF.

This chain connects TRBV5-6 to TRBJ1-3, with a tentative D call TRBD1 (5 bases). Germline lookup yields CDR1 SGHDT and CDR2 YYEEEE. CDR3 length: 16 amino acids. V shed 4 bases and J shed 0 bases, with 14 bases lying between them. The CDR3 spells CASSMERDGSGNTIYF. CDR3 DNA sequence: TGTGCCAGCAGCATGGAACGGGACGGCTCTGGAAACACCATATATTTT.

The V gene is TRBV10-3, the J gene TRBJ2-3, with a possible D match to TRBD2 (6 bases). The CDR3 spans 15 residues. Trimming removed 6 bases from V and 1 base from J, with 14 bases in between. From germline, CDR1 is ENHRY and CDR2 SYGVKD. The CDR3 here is CAISTSGRGTDTQYF. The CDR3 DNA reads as TGTGCCATCAGCACGAGCGGGCGGGGCACAGATACGCAGTATTTT.

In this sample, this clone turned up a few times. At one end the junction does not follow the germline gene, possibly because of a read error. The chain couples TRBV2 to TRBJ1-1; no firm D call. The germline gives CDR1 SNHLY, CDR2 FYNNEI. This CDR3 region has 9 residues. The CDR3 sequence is CASNTRSVF. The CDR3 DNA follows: TGTGCCAGCAATACCCGGAGCGTCTTT.

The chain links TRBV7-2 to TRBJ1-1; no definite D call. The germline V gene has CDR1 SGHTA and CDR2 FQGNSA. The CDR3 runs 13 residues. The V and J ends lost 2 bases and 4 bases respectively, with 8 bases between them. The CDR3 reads CASSLSGSTEAFF. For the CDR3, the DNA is TGTGCCAGCAGCTTAAGTGGGAGCACTGAAGCTTTCTTT.

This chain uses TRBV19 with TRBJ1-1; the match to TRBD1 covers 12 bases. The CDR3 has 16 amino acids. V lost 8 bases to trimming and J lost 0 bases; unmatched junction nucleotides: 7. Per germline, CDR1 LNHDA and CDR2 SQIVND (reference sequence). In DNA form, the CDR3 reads TGTGCCAGTCCGGGACAGGGGGCCTCCATGAACACTGAAGCTTTCTTT. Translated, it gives CASPGQGASMNTEAFF.

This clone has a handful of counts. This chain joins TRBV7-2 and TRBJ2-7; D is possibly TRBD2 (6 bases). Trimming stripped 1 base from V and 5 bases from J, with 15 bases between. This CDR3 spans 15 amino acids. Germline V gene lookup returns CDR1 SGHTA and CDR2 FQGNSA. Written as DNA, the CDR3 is TGTGCCAGCAGCTTAGTATTTACGGGGGAACACGAGCAGTACTTC. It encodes CASSLVFTGEHEQYF.